These 9 T cell receptor beta chains originate from one sample sequenced in a study of blood T cell repertoires in COVID-19. Assay: immunoSEQ multiplex PCR; the TCRdb copy retains only in-frame clones and omits some. The data contain 260,000 or so clones, 85% to 90% of them singletons. The sample taken for sequencing was PBMCs or T cells enriched from blood (not recorded which). The source is a man between 18 and 35 years old who had recovered from COVID-19.

V gene TRBV10-3 combines with J gene TRBJ1-6; 7 bases match TRBD1. V shed 4 bases, J shed 0 bases, and the junction held 6 bases outside the gene matches. The CDR3 runs 17 residues. CDR1 is ENHRY, CDR2 SYGVKD, per germline. CDR3 sequence: CAISVQGQGSYNSPLHF. The CDR3 DNA sequence: TGTGCCATCAGTGTACAGGGGCAGGGCTCCTATAATTCACCCCTCCACTTT.

The rearrangement links TRBV13 to TRBJ2-2; D call uncertain. Germline lookup yields CDR1 PRHDT and CDR2 FYEKMQ (reference sequence). Trimming stripped 3 bases from V and 7 bases from J, with 12 bases between. The CDR3 sequence is 14 residues long. CDR3 in amino acids: CASSFGLYSGELFF. Here the CDR3 DNA reads TGTGCCAGCAGCTTTGGCCTCTACAGCGGGGAGCTGTTTTTT.

V and J are TRBV21-1 and TRBJ2-7; the table assigns TRBD1, which was not confirmed against the DNA. TRBV21-1 is termed a pseudogene. This CDR3 spans 17 amino acids. This CDR3 reads CASSNPPDRGASYEQYF. CDR3 coding DNA: TGTGCCAGCAGCAACCCTCCAGACAGGGGGGCTTCCTACGAGCAGTACTTC.

This chain connects TRBV28 to TRBJ2-1; 10 positions match TRBD1. The CDR3 is 16 amino acids. The V and J ends lost 6 bases and 10 bases, in that order; junction bases with no gene match: 15. Germline V CDR1 and CDR2: MDHEN, SYDVKM. This CDR3 is CASSRTGTGVHLEQFF. The CDR3 DNA reads TGTGCCAGCAGCCGAACCGGGACAGGGGTTCACCTGGAGCAGTTCTTC.

J is TRBJ2-5 and V is TRBV4-1; 10 bases align to TRBD2. There are 16 residues in the CDR3. Germline V CDR1 and CDR2: MGHRA, YSYEKL. With 0 bases clipped from V and 2 bases from J, the junction kept 3 bases outside the gene matches. Here the CDR3 reads CASSQERTSGQETQYF. The CDR3 DNA reads as TGCGCCAGCAGCCAAGAACGGACTAGCGGACAAGAGACCCAGTACTTC.

The chain uses TRBV7-9 and TRBJ2-2, with D hard to call. The ends were cut back, 1 base at V and 7 bases at J, with 7 bases in the middle. The CDR3 has 13 residues. CDR1 and CDR2 from the germline V gene are SEHNR and FQNEAQ (reference sequence). In DNA, the CDR3 is TGTGCCAGCAGCTTAGTTCCCAACGGGGAGCTGTTTTTT. Residues: CASSLVPNGELFF.

This chain uses TRBV3-1 (or the pseudogene TRBV3-2) with TRBJ1-4; D remains unclear. V was shortened by 2 bases and J by 10 bases, with 5 bases between the two germline ends. Germline V gene data show CDR1 as LGHDT and CDR2 as YNNKEL (reference sequence). The CDR3 runs 11 residues. CDR3 DNA sequence: TGTGCCAGCAGCCAATCCGGAAAACTGTTTTTT. Protein: CASSQSGKLFF.

The rearrangement links TRBV7-9 to TRBJ1-1; TRBD1 is a possible D gene (5 bases). The CDR3 contains 13 residues. CDR1 is SEHNR and CDR2 is FQNEAQ in the germline V gene (reference sequence). Between the trimmed V and J ends, which lost 6 bases and 1 base, there was a span of 9 bases. CDR3 nucleotide sequence: TGTGCCAGCAGGAGGACAACGAACACTGAAGCTTTCTTT. The encoded protein is CASRRTTNTEAFF. Using reference TRBV7-9 and TRBJ1-1 for the parts outside the CDR3, the full variable domain is DTGVSQNPRHKITKRGQNVTFRCDPISEHNRLYWYRQTLGQGPEFLTYFQNEAQLEKSRLLSDRFSAERPKGSFSTLEIQRTEQGDSAMYLCASRRTTNTEAFFGQGTRLTVV.

This rearrangement joins TRBV6-5 to TRBJ1-2, with 8 nucleotides matching TRBD1. The CDR3 is 13 amino acids. J gave up 6 bases and V 4 bases, and 4 bases lay outside the gene matches. In germline, CDR1 is MNHEY, CDR2 SVGAGI. CDR3 nucleotides: TGTGCCAGCAGTTCCCCCAGGGGGCATGGCTACACCTTC. It specifies CASSSPRGHGYTF.